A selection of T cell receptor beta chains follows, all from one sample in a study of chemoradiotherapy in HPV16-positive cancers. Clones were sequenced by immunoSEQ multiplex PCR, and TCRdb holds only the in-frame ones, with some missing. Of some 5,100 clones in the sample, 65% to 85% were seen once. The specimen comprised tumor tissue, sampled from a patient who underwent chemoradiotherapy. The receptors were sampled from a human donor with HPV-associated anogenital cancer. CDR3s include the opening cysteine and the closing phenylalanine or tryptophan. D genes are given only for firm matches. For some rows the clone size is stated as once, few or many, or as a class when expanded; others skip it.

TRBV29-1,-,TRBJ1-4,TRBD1,CSGAGTEDNEKLFF,TGCAGCGGTGCCGGGACAGAAGATAATGAAAAACTGTTTTTT
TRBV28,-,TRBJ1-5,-,CASSLTEGPQHF,TGTGCCAGCAGTCTGACTGAGGGGCCCCAGCATTTT
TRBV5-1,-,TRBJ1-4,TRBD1,CASSEQGAVEKLFF,TGCGCCAGCAGTGAACAGGGGGCGGTTGAAAAACTGTTTTTT
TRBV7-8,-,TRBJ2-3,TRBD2,CASSFKAGGNTDTQYF,TGTGCCAGCAGCTTCAAAGCGGGGGGTAACACAGATACGCAGTATTTT
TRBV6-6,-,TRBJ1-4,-,CASSADRGHEKLFF,TGTGCCAGCAGTGCGGACCGAGGGCATGAAAAACTGTTTTTT
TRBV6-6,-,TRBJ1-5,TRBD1,CASSRQGGNQPQHF,TGTGCCAGCAGCAGACAGGGAGGCAATCAGCCCCAGCATTTT
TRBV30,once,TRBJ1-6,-,CAFEHRETPLHF,TGTGCCTTCGAACACAGGGAAACACCCCTCCACTTT
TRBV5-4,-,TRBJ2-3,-,CASSLSSADTQYF,TGTGCCAGCAGCTTAAGTTCAGCAGATACGCAGTATTTT
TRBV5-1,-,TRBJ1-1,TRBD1,CASSASGQANTEAFF,TGCGCCAGCAGCGCTTCCGGACAGGCGAACACTGAAGCTTTCTTT
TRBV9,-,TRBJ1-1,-,CASSVDPEYEAFF,TGTGCCAGCAGCGTAGATCCGGAATATGAAGCTTTCTTT
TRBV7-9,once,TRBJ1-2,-,CASSLRGEDGYTF,TGTGCCAGCAGCTTAAGGGGGGAGGATGGCTACACCTTC
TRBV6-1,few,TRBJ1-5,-,CASSVGGDQPQHF,TGTGCCAGCAGTGTCGGAGGGGACCAGCCCCAGCATTTT
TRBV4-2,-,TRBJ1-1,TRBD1,CASSPSSGQGGLGTEAFF,TGTGCCAGCAGCCCGAGTTCGGGACAGGGGGGATTGGGGACTGAAGCTTTCTTT
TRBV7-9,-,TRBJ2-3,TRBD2,CASSLLAGGRGTDTQYF,TGTGCCAGCAGCCTCTTGGCGGGGGGGCGGGGCACAGATACGCAGTATTTT
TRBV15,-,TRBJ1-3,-,CATRQWPKRDGSGNTIYF,TGTGCCACCAGACAGTGGCCCAAACGGGACGGCTCTGGAAACACCATATATTTT
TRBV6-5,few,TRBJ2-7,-,CASSPPLYHEQYF,TGTGCCAGCAGTCCCCCCTTGTACCACGAGCAGTACTTC
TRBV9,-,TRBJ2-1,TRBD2,CASSRTSGGPGDEQFF,TGTGCCAGCAGCAGGACTAGCGGGGGACCCGGGGATGAGCAGTTCTTC
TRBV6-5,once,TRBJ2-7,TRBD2,CASSFSPTRGYEQYF,TGTGCCAGCAGTTTTTCTCCGACGCGGGGGTACGAGCAGTACTTC
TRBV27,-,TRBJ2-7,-,CASSLGGVSSYEQYF,TGTGCCAGCAGTTTGGGGGGTGTCAGCTCCTACGAGCAGTACTTC
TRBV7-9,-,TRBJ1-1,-,CASSPYRDTEAFF,TGTGCCAGCAGCCCATACAGGGACACTGAAGCTTTCTTT
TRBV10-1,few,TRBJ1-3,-,CASGTSSGNTIYF,TGCGCCAGCGGAACAAGCTCTGGAAACACCATATATTTT
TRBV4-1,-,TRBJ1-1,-,CASSHREKSEAFF,TGCGCCAGCAGCCACCGGGAGAAGAGTGAAGCTTTCTTT
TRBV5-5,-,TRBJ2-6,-,CATSGDPGANVLTF,TGTGCCACCTCGGGGGACCCTGGGGCCAACGTCCTGACTTTC
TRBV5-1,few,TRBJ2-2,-,CASSPGDNTGELFF,TGCGCCAGCAGCCCCGGGGACAACACCGGGGAGCTGTTTTTT
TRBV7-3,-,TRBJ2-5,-,CASSLGAAMETQYF,TGTGCCAGCAGCTTAGGTGCTGCAATGGAGACCCAGTACTTC
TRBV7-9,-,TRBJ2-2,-,CASSLRAHPTGELFF,TGTGCCAGCAGCTTAAGGGCACACCCCACCGGGGAGCTGTTTTTT
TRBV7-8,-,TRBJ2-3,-,CASKLDLDTQYF,TGTGCCAGCAAGCTTGATCTCGATACGCAGTATTTT
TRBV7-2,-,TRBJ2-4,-,CASTLLAKNIQYF,TGTGCCAGCACCCTTTTAGCCAAAAACATTCAGTACTTC
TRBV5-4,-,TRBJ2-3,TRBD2,CASSLSTSGADTQYF,TGTGCCAGCAGCTTGTCGACTAGCGGGGCAGATACGCAGTATTTT
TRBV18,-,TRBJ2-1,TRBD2,CASSFEGLAGAPQFF,TGTGCCAGCTCGTTTGAGGGACTAGCGGGCGCACCCCAGTTCTTC
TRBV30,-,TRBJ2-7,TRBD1,CALSAGQALYEQYF,TGTGCCTTGAGTGCGGGACAGGCCCTATACGAGCAGTACTTC
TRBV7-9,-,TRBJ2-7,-,CASTYATATYEQYF,TGTGCCAGCACCTACGCGACAGCTACCTACGAGCAGTACTTC
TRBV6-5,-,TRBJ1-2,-,CASTSGEYGYTF,TGTGCCAGCACCTCAGGGGAATATGGCTACACCTTC
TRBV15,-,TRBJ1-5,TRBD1,CATSPGTGGTNQPQHF,TGTGCCACCAGCCCCGGGACAGGGGGGACTAATCAGCCCCAGCATTTT
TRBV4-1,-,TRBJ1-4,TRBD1,CASSQVEGQGGEKLFF,TGCGCCAGCAGCCAAGTCGAGGGACAGGGAGGTGAAAAACTGTTTTTT
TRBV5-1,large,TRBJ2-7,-,CASRDTRNYEQYF,TGCGCCAGCAGGGATACTAGGAACTACGAGCAGTACTTC
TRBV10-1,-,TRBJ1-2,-,CASSKSRDGDYGYTF,TGCGCCAGCAGTAAATCGAGGGACGGCGACTATGGCTACACCTTC
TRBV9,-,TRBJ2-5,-,CASSVVWGLQETQYF,TGTGCCAGCAGCGTAGTTTGGGGGCTTCAAGAGACCCAGTACTTC
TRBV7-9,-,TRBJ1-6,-,CASSRGGAYNSPLHF,TGTGCCAGCAGCCGCGGCGGTGCCTATAATTCACCCCTCCACTTT
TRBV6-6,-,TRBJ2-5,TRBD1,CASRTGRQETQYF,TGTGCCAGCAGGACAGGGCGGCAAGAGACCCAGTACTTC
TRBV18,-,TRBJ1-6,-,CASSQTGLQTYSYNSPLHF,TGTGCCAGCTCGCAAACAGGGCTGCAAACATACTCCTATAATTCACCCCTCCACTTT
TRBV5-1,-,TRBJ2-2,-,CASSLAGSPAGELFF,TGCGCCAGCAGCTTGGCAGGGTCCCCAGCCGGGGAGCTGTTTTTT
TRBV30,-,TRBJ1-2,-,CAWSVRENGYTF,TGTGCCTGGAGTGTACGAGAGAATGGCTACACCTTC
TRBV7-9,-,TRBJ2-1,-,CASSLGRNEQFF,TGTGCCAGCAGCTTAGGACGCAATGAGCAGTTCTTC
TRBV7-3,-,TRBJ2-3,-,CASSAGPSTDTQYF,TGTGCCAGCAGCGCCGGCCCTAGCACAGATACGCAGTATTTT
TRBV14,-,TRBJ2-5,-,CASSQGWYQETQYF,TGTGCCAGCAGCCAAGGGTGGTATCAAGAGACCCAGTACTTC
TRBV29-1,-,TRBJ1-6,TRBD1,CSVKVQGSRTNSPLHF,TGCAGCGTGAAAGTACAGGGGAGCCGGACAAATTCACCCCTCCACTTT
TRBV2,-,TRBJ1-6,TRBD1,CASSKTGSNSPLHF,TGTGCCAGCAGTAAGACAGGGTCTAATTCACCCCTCCACTTT
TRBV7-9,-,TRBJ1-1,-,CASSRVTENTEAFF,TGTGCCAGCAGCCGCGTCACAGAGAACACTGAAGCTTTCTTT
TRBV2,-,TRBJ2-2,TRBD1,CASTWTGGDTGELFF,TGTGCCAGCACTTGGACAGGTGGTGACACCGGGGAGCTGTTTTTT
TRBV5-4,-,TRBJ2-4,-,CASSLEANIQYF,TGTGCCAGCAGCTTGGAGGCGAACATTCAGTACTTC
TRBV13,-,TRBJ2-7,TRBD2,CASSFSGGADEQYF,TGTGCCAGCAGCTTTAGCGGGGGGGCGGACGAGCAGTACTTC
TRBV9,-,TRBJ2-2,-,CASSVGHREGGELFF,TGTGCCAGCAGCGTAGGTCATAGAGAGGGCGGGGAGCTGTTTTTT
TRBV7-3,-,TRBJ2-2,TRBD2,CASSLNSAGGPGELFF,TGTGCCAGCAGCTTAAATTCAGCGGGGGGGCCCGGGGAGCTGTTTTTT
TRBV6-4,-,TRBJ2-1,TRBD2,CASSELAGDYNEQFF,TGTGCCAGCAGTGAACTAGCGGGGGACTACAATGAGCAGTTCTTC
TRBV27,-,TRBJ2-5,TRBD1,CASNPRDRGRETQYF,TGTGCCAGCAACCCACGGGACAGGGGGCGAGAGACCCAGTACTTC
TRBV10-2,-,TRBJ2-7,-,CASSESPGGSYEQYF,TGCGCCAGCAGTGAGTCTCCCGGGGGCTCCTACGAGCAGTACTTC
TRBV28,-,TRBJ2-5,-,CASSSQETQYF,TGTGCCAGCAGTTCCCAAGAGACCCAGTACTTC
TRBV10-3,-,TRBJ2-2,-,CAISGQGQGGELFF,TGTGCCATCAGTGGTCAGGGGCAAGGCGGGGAGCTGTTTTTT